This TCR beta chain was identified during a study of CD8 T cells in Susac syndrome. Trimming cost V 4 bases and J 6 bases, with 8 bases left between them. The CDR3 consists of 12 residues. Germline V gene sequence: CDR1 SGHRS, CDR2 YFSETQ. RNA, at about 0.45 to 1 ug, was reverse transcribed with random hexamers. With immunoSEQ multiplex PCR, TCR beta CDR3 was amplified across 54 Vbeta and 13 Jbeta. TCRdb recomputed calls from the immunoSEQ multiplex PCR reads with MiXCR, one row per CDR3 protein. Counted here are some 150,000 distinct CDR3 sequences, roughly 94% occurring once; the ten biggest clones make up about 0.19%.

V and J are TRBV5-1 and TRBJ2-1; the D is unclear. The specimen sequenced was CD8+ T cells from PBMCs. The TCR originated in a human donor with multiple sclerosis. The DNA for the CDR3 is TGCGCCAGCAGCATGAGTAGCAATGAGCAGTTCTTC. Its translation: CASSMSSNEQFF.